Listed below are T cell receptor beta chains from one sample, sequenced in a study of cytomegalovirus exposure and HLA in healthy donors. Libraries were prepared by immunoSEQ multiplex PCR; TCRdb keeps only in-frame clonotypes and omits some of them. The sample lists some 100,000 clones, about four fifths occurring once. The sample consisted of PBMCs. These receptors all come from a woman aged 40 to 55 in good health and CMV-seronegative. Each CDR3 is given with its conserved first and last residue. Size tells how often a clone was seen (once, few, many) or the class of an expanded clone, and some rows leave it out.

CDR3aa: CASSSPSANVLTF; abundance: few; v_gene: TRBV7-8; len: 13
CDR3aa: CASSAPGQINEKLFF; abundance: -; v_gene: TRBV7-9; len: 15
CDR3aa: CASSYRSLNNEQFF; abundance: few; v_gene: TRBV6-6; len: 14
CDR3aa: CASSYNKFQPQHF; abundance: few; v_gene: TRBV6-5; len: 13
CDR3aa: CASSGTGGQVGANVLTF; abundance: -; v_gene: TRBV19; len: 17
CDR3aa: CASSQGQGFAGELFF; abundance: -; v_gene: TRBV4-1; len: 15
CDR3aa: CAASSGNTIYF; abundance: few; v_gene: TRBV19; len: 11
CDR3aa: CASSQGTGAYGYTF; abundance: -; v_gene: TRBV7-2; len: 14
CDR3aa: CASSEARNTQYF; abundance: few; v_gene: TRBV25-1; len: 12
CDR3aa: CASSQVSHSPLHF; abundance: few; v_gene: TRBV4-2; len: 13
CDR3aa: CASSHWTGSTNEKLFF; abundance: -; v_gene: TRBV14; len: 16
CDR3aa: CALGGFAYEQYF; abundance: -; v_gene: TRBV30; len: 12
CDR3aa: CASSRDRGSPLHF; abundance: -; v_gene: TRBV27; len: 13
CDR3aa: CASSSTSGGSETQYF; abundance: -; v_gene: TRBV13; len: 15
CDR3aa: CASSRQGRGQEPLHF; abundance: -; v_gene: TRBV18; len: 15
CDR3aa: CASSLSPATNEKLFF; abundance: -; v_gene: TRBV27; len: 15
CDR3aa: CAITTGAIGNTIYF; abundance: -; v_gene: TRBV6-6; len: 14
CDR3aa: CASSYSAGNTEAFF; abundance: -; v_gene: TRBV6-5; len: 14
CDR3aa: CATSSRDRETNEKLFF; abundance: -; v_gene: TRBV15; len: 16
CDR3aa: CASSLGQYNEQFF; abundance: -; v_gene: TRBV7-7; len: 13
CDR3aa: CASSSTTSQGVTNEKLFF; abundance: -; v_gene: TRBV7-9; len: 18
CDR3aa: CASSRHRGESYEQYF; abundance: few; v_gene: TRBV4-3; len: 15
CDR3aa: CASNLYRDTQETQYF; abundance: once; v_gene: TRBV2; len: 15
CDR3aa: CASSPERGSTQYF; abundance: -; v_gene: TRBV2; len: 13
CDR3aa: CASSKGSGTGLVKLFF; abundance: -; v_gene: TRBV19; len: 16
CDR3aa: CASSSTGVNTEAFF; abundance: -; v_gene: TRBV5-1; len: 14
CDR3aa: CASSRLAGVNTDTQYF; abundance: -; v_gene: TRBV27; len: 16
CDR3aa: CASSSAGYNEQFF; abundance: -; v_gene: TRBV19; len: 13
CDR3aa: CASSQAGSGELFF; abundance: -; v_gene: TRBV4-3; len: 13
CDR3aa: CASRRLAYNEQFF; abundance: -; v_gene: TRBV6-6; len: 13
CDR3aa: CASSRQERYEAFF; abundance: -; v_gene: TRBV18; len: 13
CDR3aa: CASRTSGRARQETQYF; abundance: -; v_gene: TRBV10-1; len: 16
CDR3aa: CASSFITGGYEQYF; abundance: few; v_gene: TRBV28; len: 14
CDR3aa: CASSGTDSGNTIYF; abundance: few; v_gene: TRBV5-1; len: 14
CDR3aa: CASSRDINQPQHF; abundance: once; v_gene: TRBV7-8; len: 13
CDR3aa: CASSQGQGKETQYF; abundance: -; v_gene: TRBV4-3; len: 14